Listed here are 16 T cell receptor beta chains from one sample, sequenced in a study of T cells after yellow fever vaccination. TCRdb passed the 5' RACE reads through MiXCR, listing each CDR3 protein once. The sample comprises hundreds of thousands of distinct CDR3 sequences, about 3.5% of which are singletons, and around a quarter rests with the top ten. The sample consisted of PBMCs, taken on the day of the yellow fever booster vaccination. The receptors stem from a man aged 18 to 30 who received the YFV17D yellow fever vaccine.

In its sample, this clonotype was seen many times. The rearrangement joins TRBV9 to TRBJ2-7; D perhaps matches TRBD2 (6 bases). Trimming shortened V by 7 bases and J by 2 bases, and 13 bases separated the two germline ends. This CDR3 has 13 residues. The germline CDR1 and CDR2 sequences are SGDLS and YYNGEE. The CDR3 coding sequence is TGTGCCAGCTCGGGAGTGGACCCCTACGAGCAGTACTTC. Amino acids: CASSGVDPYEQYF.

This clonotype was observed many times. This chain uses TRBV7-9 with TRBJ2-7; tentative D call: TRBD2 (6 bases). The CDR3 runs 13 residues. Germline-derived CDR1 and CDR2 are SEHNR and FQNEAQ (reference sequence). V shed 6 bases and J shed 1 base, with 10 bases lying between them. The CDR3 reads CASSPGTSYEQYF. The CDR3 DNA is TGTGCCAGCAGTCCTGGGACTTCCTACGAGCAGTACTTC.

The V and J genes are TRBV19 and TRBJ1-6; D is uncertain. The germline CDR1 and CDR2 sequences are LNHDA and SQIVND (reference sequence). This CDR3 comprises 11 residues. The V end lost 5 bases, the J end lost 10 bases, and 6 bases lay between the germline ends. The CDR3 nucleotides are TGTGCCAGTAGTGGAGGCTCACCCCTCCACTTT. Its translation is CASSGGSPLHF.

This clonotype was detected a few times. The chain carries TRBV4-2 and TRBJ1-5, with TRBD1 matching over 9 bases. The J segment lost 4 bases and the V segment lost 0 bases, leaving 4 bases of the junction unmatched. The CDR3 runs to 16 residues. Germline V gives CDR1 LGHNA, CDR2 YNFKEQ. CDR3 protein: CASSQDPGTGNQPQHF. CDR3 nucleotides: TGTGCCAGCAGCCAAGATCCCGGGACAGGGAATCAGCCCCAGCATTTT.

The sample holds a few counts of this clonotype. The gene calls are TRBV7-9 and TRBJ1-5; D possibly corresponds to TRBD1 (5 bases). This CDR3 region has 16 residues. V was trimmed by 4 bases and J by 1 base, leaving 14 bases between them. Germline V gene data show CDR1 as SEHNR and CDR2 as FQNEAQ (reference sequence). CDR3 region: CASSSAGDRSNQPQHF. The CDR3 nucleotides read TGTGCCAGCAGCTCGGCCGGCGACAGAAGCAATCAGCCCCAGCATTTT. Filled out from reference TRBV7-9 and TRBJ1-5, the complete variable domain reads DTGVSQNPRHKITKRGQNVTFRCDPISEHNRLYWYRQTLGQGPEFLTYFQNEAQLEKSRLLSDRFSAERPKGSFSTLEIQRTEQGDSAMYLCASSSAGDRSNQPQHFGDGTRLSIL.

The chain joins TRBV20-1 to TRBJ1-6; D is unclear. Germline lookup yields CDR1 DFQATT and CDR2 SNEGSKA (reference sequence). The CDR3 contains 20 residues. V lost 0 bases and J lost 0, with 21 bases in between. The CDR3 region is CSARDIETFDSLSYNSPLHF. CDR3 DNA: TGCAGTGCTAGAGACATTGAAACATTCGACTCACTCTCCTATAATTCACCCCTCCACTTT.

This clonotype was seen repeatedly, ten times or more. The chain is built from TRBV18 and TRBJ2-7; D possibly corresponds to TRBD1 (6 bases). Trimming pared 0 bases from V and 4 bases from J, leaving 7 bases between. This CDR3 comprises 13 residues. Germline-derived CDR1 and CDR2 are KGHSH and LQKENI. The CDR3 here is CASSPPGAYEQYV. The CDR3 DNA sequence: TGTGCCAGCTCACCACCGGGGGCGTACGAGCAGTACGTC.

This clonotype was recorded a few times. The chain combines TRBV6-5 with TRBJ2-3; the match to TRBD2 covers 8 bases. The germline V gene encodes CDR1 MNHEY and CDR2 SVGAGI. The CDR3 has 14 residues. After removal of 6 bases from V and 4 bases from J, the junction contained 6 bases not matched to a gene. The CDR3 sequence is CASRGTSGADTQYF. The CDR3 nucleotides are TGTGCCAGCAGGGGGACTAGTGGTGCAGATACGCAGTATTTT.

The V call is TRBV5-1, the J call TRBJ2-1; D not resolved. This CDR3 region has 13 residues. Trimming stripped 4 bases from V and 7 bases from J, with 12 bases between. Germline values: CDR1 SGHRS, CDR2 YFSETQ. The CDR3 is CASSPQSRNEQFF. CDR3 nucleotides: TGCGCCAGCAGCCCCCAAAGTAGGAATGAGCAGTTCTTC. Drawing the rest from reference TRBV5-1 and TRBJ2-1, the complete variable domain is KAGVTQTPRYLIKTRGQQVTLSCSPISGHRSVSWYQQTPGQGLQFLFEYFSETQRNKGNFPGRFSGRQFSNSRSEMNVSTLELGDSALYLCASSPQSRNEQFFGPGTRLTVL.

This clonotype has a count of ten or more. This chain uses TRBV24-1 with TRBJ1-6, with D unclear. V was pared by 10 bases and J by 10 bases, with 16 bases between. Germline loops: CDR1 KGHDR, CDR2 SFDVKD. The CDR3 length is 13 residues. The CDR3 is CATQDGIQSPLHF. In nucleotides, the CDR3 is TGTGCCACTCAGGACGGGATTCAATCACCCCTCCACTTT.

In its sample, this clonotype was seen many times. The V gene is TRBV20-1, the J gene TRBJ2-5, with a possible D match to TRBD2 (5 bases). V shed 6 bases and J shed 5 bases, with 16 bases lying between them. This CDR3 has 13 amino acids. Germline V lookup: CDR1 DFQATT, CDR2 SNEGSKA (reference sequence). The CDR3 reads CSARRTSGETQYF. The CDR3 DNA is TGCAGTGCCAGGAGGACCTCGGGGGAGACCCAGTACTTC.

This chain links TRBV4-3 with TRBJ2-3; no reliable D call. Trimming shortened V by 2 bases and J by 3 bases, and 15 bases separated the two germline ends. The V gene's germline CDR1 is LGHNA and CDR2 YSLEER. This CDR3 is built from 16 residues. The CDR3 region is CASSQWFRMGTDTQYF. CDR3 sequence (DNA): TGCGCCAGCAGCCAATGGTTCAGGATGGGGACAGATACGCAGTATTTT.

This clonotype was picked up many times. The chain carries TRBV29-1 and TRBJ2-1, with TRBD2 matching over 13 bases. Germline V lookup: CDR1 SQVTM, CDR2 ANQGSEA. The CDR3 loop spans 14 amino acids. Trimming removed 4 bases from V and 9 bases from J; junction bases left unmatched: 6. The CDR3 DNA follows: TGCAGCGTTGGCGGACTAGCGGGGGACAGTGAGCAGTTCTTC. It is translated as CSVGGLAGDSEQFF.

This clonotype was found a few times. This sequence joins TRBV20-1 and TRBJ1-6, with D unresolved. Trimming removed 7 bases at V and 2 bases at J, with 15 bases between. The germline V gene encodes CDR1 DFQATT and CDR2 SNEGSKA (reference sequence). The CDR3 extends over 15 amino acids. The CDR3 nucleotides read TGCAGTGGCAGTCCGGCCCGGCCCTATAATTCACCCCTCCACTTT. It encodes CSGSPARPYNSPLHF.

This clonotype was seen only a few times. The genes are TRBV4-3 and TRBJ2-5; D tentatively fits TRBD1 or TRBD2 (5 bases each). The germline gives CDR1 LGHNA, CDR2 YSLEER. CDR3 length: 17 amino acids. V was trimmed by 0 bases and J by 1 base, leaving 15 bases between them. The CDR3 protein is CASSQEYTGRTQETQYF. CDR3 DNA sequence: TGCGCCAGCAGCCAAGAGTATACGGGACGTACCCAAGAGACCCAGTACTTC.

This clonotype was seen only a few times. The chain links TRBV7-8 to TRBJ2-7; 11 bases are a match to TRBD2. Trimming removed 5 bases from V and 2 bases from J; junction bases left unmatched: 14. Germline V gives CDR1 SGHVS, CDR2 FQNEAQ. This CDR3 region has 18 residues. In nucleotides, the CDR3 is TGTGCCAGCAGCAGCCGGACTAGCGGGTCCCCGTCCACCTACGAGCAGTACTTC. Its translation is CASSSRTSGSPSTYEQYF.